This T cell receptor (beta chain) was found in a study of blood T cell repertoires in COVID-19. Study at large: Both acute and convalescent COVID-19 samples were obtained from the United States, Italy and Spain. Sample material is recorded as cDNA or gDNA derived from T cells, B-cell-depleted T cells, or PBMCs.

Germline V gene sequence: CDR1 ENHRY, CDR2 SYGVKD. This CDR3 comprises 17 residues. The trim removed 4 bases at V and 4 bases at J, leaving 11 bases unmatched. Per the study methods: Counts of nucleated cells, estimated from reference gene primer amplification, were obtained. The protocol was immunoSEQ multiplex PCR, while the TCRdb copy is restricted to in-frame clones and leaves out a portion. V and J calls and clone size come straight from that table; D and trimming were deduced from the DNA. Among roughly 190,000 clones listed, about 86% were seen once. The receptor comes from a man aged 25-45 years with active or convalescent COVID-19. Sequencing used peripheral blood. The J gene is TRBJ1-3, the V gene TRBV10-3; 9 positions agree with TRBD1. The CDR3: CAISASPGQGPGNTIYF. CDR3 sequence (DNA): TGTGCCATCAGTGCTAGCCCCGGACAGGGGCCGGGAAACACCATATATTTT.